The rows below give T cell receptor beta chains drawn from one sample of a study of blood T cell repertoires in COVID-19. Libraries were prepared by immunoSEQ multiplex PCR; TCRdb keeps only in-frame clonotypes and omits some of them. The table has 110,000 to 150,000 clones, 80% to 85% seen once. Sequencing was carried out using peripheral blood. These receptors were collected from a human donor in a cohort sampled during active COVID-19. CDR3s include the opening cysteine and the closing phenylalanine or tryptophan. The order of the fields is J gene, D gene, V gene, clone size, CDR3 protein, CDR3 DNA. A D gene is named only where the DNA matches it firmly. The listing skips clone size in some rows; elsewhere it reads once, few, many or a size class.

TRBJ1-4	TRBD1	TRBV19	NA	CASSMGTGGSRLGEKLFF	TGTGCCAGTAGTATGGGGACAGGGGGCAGTCGATTGGGTGAAAAACTGTTTTTT
TRBJ1-2	NA	TRBV6-5	NA	CASSYGGRGYTF	TGTGCCAGCAGTTACGGCGGGCGAGGCTACACCTTC
TRBJ2-5	TRBD2	TRBV20-1	NA	CSASEAAGGLYQETQYF	TGCAGTGCTAGTGAGGCGGCGGGGGGCCTGTACCAAGAGACCCAGTACTTC
TRBJ2-5	TRBD1	TRBV25-1	once	CASGDRGKQETQYF	TGTGCCAGCGGGGACAGGGGTAAACAAGAGACCCAGTACTTC
TRBJ2-2	TRBD2	TRBV19	NA	CASRKGLAGSTGELFF	TGTGCCAGTAGGAAGGGACTAGCGGGGTCCACCGGGGAGCTGTTTTTT
TRBJ1-6	NA	TRBV18	NA	CASSPNRDNSPLHF	TGTGCCAGCTCACCGAACAGGGACAATTCACCCCTCCACTTT
TRBJ2-3	NA	TRBV2	NA	CASREQGRTDTQYF	TGTGCCAGCAGGGAACAGGGTCGCACAGATACGCAGTATTTT
TRBJ1-2	TRBD1	TRBV3-1/TRBV3-2	NA	CASSQRTGDGYTF	TGTGCCAGCAGCCAAAGGACAGGAGATGGCTACACCTTC
TRBJ1-1	TRBD1	TRBV27	NA	CASSSPGQGADQAFF	TGTGCCAGCAGTTCTCCAGGACAGGGGGCCGATCAAGCTTTCTTT
TRBJ1-5	NA	TRBV28	NA	CASSPGTPRNQPQHF	TGTGCCAGCAGTCCAGGGACACCCCGCAATCAGCCCCAGCATTTT
TRBJ2-7	TRBD1	TRBV6-5	once	CASSSRTGGLHEQYF	TGTGCCAGCAGTTCTCGGACAGGGGGATTACACGAGCAGTACTTC
TRBJ2-7	NA	TRBV5-1	NA	CASSLTGSSYEQYF	TGCGCCAGCAGCTTGACAGGGAGCTCCTACGAGCAGTACTTC
TRBJ2-1	NA	TRBV5-1	NA	CASSLILDEQFF	TGCGCCAGCAGTTTGATACTCGATGAGCAGTTCTTC
TRBJ1-1	TRBD1	TRBV7-9	few	CASSSRQGSEAFF	TGTGCCAGCAGCTCCAGACAGGGGTCTGAAGCTTTCTTT
TRBJ2-6	TRBD1	TRBV6-6	NA	CASSRSGGAGGANVLTF	TGTGCCAGCAGTCGATCAGGGGGCGCGGGTGGGGCCAACGTCCTGACTTTC
TRBJ2-3	NA	TRBV11-3	NA	CASRPGQNTDTQYF	TGTGCCAGCAGGCCTGGACAGAACACAGATACGCAGTATTTT
TRBJ2-2	NA	TRBV5-1	NA	CASSLTGDLNTGELFF	TGCGCCAGCAGCTTGACGGGGGACCTCAACACCGGGGAGCTGTTTTTT
TRBJ1-1	NA	TRBV6-5	once	CASSYRRVWNTEAFF	TGTGCCAGCAGTTACCGCAGGGTATGGAACACTGAAGCTTTCTTT
TRBJ2-1	TRBD2	TRBV7-2	NA	CASSPGLALYNEQFF	TGTGCCAGCAGCCCGGGACTAGCCTTATACAATGAGCAGTTCTTC
TRBJ2-6	NA	TRBV6-4	few	CASPGGPGANVLTF	TGTGCCAGCCCCGGGGGGCCTGGGGCCAACGTCCTGACTTTC
TRBJ1-2	TRBD1	TRBV3-1/TRBV3-2	NA	CASSPIAQGEDYGYTF	TGTGCCAGCAGCCCGATTGCCCAGGGGGAGGACTATGGCTACACCTTC
TRBJ1-1	TRBD1	TRBV6-5	NA	CASTQEGAGLGEAFF	TGTGCCAGCACCCAGGAGGGGGCCGGGTTGGGAGAAGCTTTCTTT
TRBJ1-1	TRBD1	TRBV10-3	NA	CAISEADRGTEAFF	TGTGCCATCAGTGAGGCGGACAGGGGAACTGAAGCTTTCTTT
TRBJ1-6	NA	TRBV18	NA	CASSSSGSPLHF	TGTGCCAGCTCCAGTAGCGGATCACCCCTCCACTTT
TRBJ1-4	NA	TRBV29-1	NA	CSVRARRLNEKLFF	TGCAGCGTTAGGGCTCGTCGACTAAATGAAAAACTGTTTTTT
TRBJ2-3	TRBD2	TRBV6-5	NA	CASSFNSGGEYF	TGTGCCAGCAGTTTTAATAGCGGGGGAGAGTATTTT
TRBJ2-1	TRBD2	TRBV19	NA	CASSRRTSGGGYNEQFF	TGTGCCAGTAGTAGACGGACTAGCGGGGGGGGTTACAATGAGCAGTTCTTC
TRBJ2-6	TRBD1	TRBV7-3	NA	CASSIRDRGAGANVLTF	TGTGCCAGCAGCATCCGGGACAGGGGCGCCGGGGCCAACGTCCTGACTTTC
TRBJ2-3	TRBD1	TRBV12-3/TRBV12-4	NA	CASRTGNVDTQYF	TGTGCCAGCAGGACAGGGAACGTCGATACGCAGTATTTT
TRBJ2-6	NA	TRBV27	NA	CASSFHSMANVLTF	TGTGCCAGCAGTTTCCATAGCATGGCCAACGTCCTGACTTTC
TRBJ1-5	TRBD1	TRBV6-6	NA	CASSYSRQGGDQPQHF	TGTGCCAGCAGTTACTCTAGGCAGGGGGGCGATCAGCCCCAGCATTTT
TRBJ2-1	NA	TRBV18	NA	CASSPYRTEQFF	TGTGCCAGCTCCCCCTACAGGACTGAGCAGTTCTTC
TRBJ1-1	TRBD1	TRBV7-8	NA	CASSLAGTGGAGAFF	TGTGCCAGCAGCTTAGCCGGGACAGGGGGCGCAGGCGCTTTCTTT
TRBJ1-1	TRBD1	TRBV5-1	few	CASSKAGTGSYTEAFF	TGCGCCAGCAGCAAGGCCGGGACAGGGTCGTACACTGAAGCTTTCTTT
TRBJ2-7	TRBD2	TRBV7-9	NA	CASSLGTSGGAYEQYF	TGTGCCAGCAGCTTAGGGACTAGCGGGGGGGCTTACGAGCAGTACTTC
TRBJ2-3	TRBD1	TRBV4-1	NA	CASSLGQGTDTQYF	TGCGCCAGCAGCCTGGGACAGGGCACAGATACGCAGTATTTT
TRBJ2-2	NA	TRBV19	NA	CASSEVPTGELFF	TGTGCCAGTAGTGAGGTTCCCACCGGGGAGCTGTTTTTT
TRBJ1-1	TRBD1	TRBV5-6	NA	CASSLRTGGWFGTEAFF	TGTGCCAGCAGCTTGAGGACAGGGGGGTGGTTTGGCACTGAAGCTTTCTTT
TRBJ2-1	TRBD1	TRBV28	NA	CASSLDRGGRRNNEQFF	TGTGCCAGCAGTTTGGACAGGGGCGGGCGGCGGAACAATGAGCAGTTCTTC
TRBJ1-3	TRBD1	TRBV10-3	NA	CATGQGSTGNTIYF	TGTGCCACCGGACAGGGCTCAACTGGAAACACCATATATTTT
TRBJ1-1	NA	TRBV5-1	NA	CASSSGGRGLNTEAFF	TGCGCCAGCAGCTCCGGGGGTCGGGGCTTGAACACTGAAGCTTTCTTT
TRBJ2-4	TRBD2	TRBV6-5	NA	CASRGTSGAKNIQYF	TGTGCCAGCAGGGGGACTAGCGGGGCCAAAAACATTCAGTACTTC